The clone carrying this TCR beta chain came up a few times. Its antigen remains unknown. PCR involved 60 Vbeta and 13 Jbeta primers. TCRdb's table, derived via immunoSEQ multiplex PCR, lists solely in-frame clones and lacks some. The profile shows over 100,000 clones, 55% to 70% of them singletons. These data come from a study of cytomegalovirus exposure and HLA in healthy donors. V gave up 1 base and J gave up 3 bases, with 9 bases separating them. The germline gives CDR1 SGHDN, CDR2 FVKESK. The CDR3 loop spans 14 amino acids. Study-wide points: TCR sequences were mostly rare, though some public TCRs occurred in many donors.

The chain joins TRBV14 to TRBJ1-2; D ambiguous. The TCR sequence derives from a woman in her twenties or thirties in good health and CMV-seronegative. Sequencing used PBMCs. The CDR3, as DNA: TGTGCCAGCAGCCAAGTTCGCGGCGACTATGGCTACACCTTC. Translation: CASSQVRGDYGYTF.